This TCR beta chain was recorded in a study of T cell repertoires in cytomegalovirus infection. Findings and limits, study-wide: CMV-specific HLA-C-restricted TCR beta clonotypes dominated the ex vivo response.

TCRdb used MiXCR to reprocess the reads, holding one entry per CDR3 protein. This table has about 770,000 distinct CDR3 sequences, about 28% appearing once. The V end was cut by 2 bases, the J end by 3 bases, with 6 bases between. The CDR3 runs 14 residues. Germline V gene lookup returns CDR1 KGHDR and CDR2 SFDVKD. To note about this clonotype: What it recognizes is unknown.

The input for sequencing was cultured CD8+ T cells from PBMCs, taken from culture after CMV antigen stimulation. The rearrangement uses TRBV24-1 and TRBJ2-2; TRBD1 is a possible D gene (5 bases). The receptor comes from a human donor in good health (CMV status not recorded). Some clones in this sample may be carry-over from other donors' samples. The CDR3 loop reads CATSDSRDTGELFF. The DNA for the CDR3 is TGTGCCACCAGTGATTCCAGGGACACCGGGGAGCTGTTTTTT.